This T cell receptor (beta chain) was sequenced for a study of cytomegalovirus exposure and HLA in healthy donors. Study context: Both the 120 validation repertoires and the roughly 700 first-cohort repertoires used the same platform, as reported by a later analysis.

Study-level findings and limits: Among TCR beta chains, those listed as cytomegalovirus-associated numbered some 160. Most TCR sequences were rare, but some public TCRs occurred in many donors.

The CDR3 runs to 15 residues. Trimming took 2 bases from V and 3 from J, leaving 15 bases between them. Germline V gene data show CDR1 as GTSNPN and CDR2 as SVGIG (reference sequence). For this clone: Antigen unknown.

Only in-frame clones appear in the TCRdb table, and some are missing; sequencing was by immunoSEQ multiplex PCR. Among roughly 200,000 clones listed, roughly 81% were seen once. The study drew the donors from its 120-subject validation cohort, separate from the approximately 700-subject first cohort. This clonotype originated in a woman aged 25 to 39 in good health and CMV-seronegative. Sequencing used PBMCs. The V call is TRBV30, the J call TRBJ2-3, with a weak D call TRBD1 (5 bases). CDR3 region: CAWSNQGIGTDTQYF. CDR3 coding DNA: TGTGCCTGGAGTAATCAGGGCATTGGTACAGATACGCAGTATTTT.